Presented here are 8 T cell receptor beta chains from one specimen sequenced in a study of T cells in Graves' hyperthyroidism and ophthalmopathy. RNA transcripts yielded amplified TCR beta CDR3 regions. TCR CDR3 regions were first amplified by RT-PCR with HTBI primers. TCRdb reprocessed the multiplex PCR reads via MiXCR and lists one record per CDR3 protein. The data hold 480,000 or so distinct CDR3 sequences, with 40% to 55% observed a single time. The sample consisted of peripheral blood or thyroid tissue (not recorded which). The source is an adult woman with Graves' disease, either hyperthyroidism or ophthalmopathy (not recorded which).

The rearrangement links TRBV2 to TRBJ2-7, with D possibly matching TRBD1 (7 bases). Per the germline V gene, CDR1 is SNHLY and CDR2 is FYNNEI. The CDR3 loop spans 12 amino acids. V was pared by 7 bases and J by 6 bases, with 13 bases between. The CDR3 nucleotides are TGTGCCAGCACTAGGCAGGGGGGCGAGCAGTACTTC. Translating gives CASTRQGGEQYF.

In nucleotides, the CDR3 is TGTGCCAGCAGCTTCGGGACTGCAGACGCTGAAGCTTTCTTT. It translates to CASSFGTADAEAFF. The chain has TRBV5-6 and TRBJ1-1; D may be TRBD1 (5 bases). V was shortened by 2 bases and J by 6 bases, with 14 bases between the two germline ends. The germline V gene encodes CDR1 SGHDT and CDR2 YYEEEE. This CDR3 contains 14 residues.

The chain is built from TRBV24-1 and TRBJ1-5, with 8 positions matching TRBD1. V trimming: 6 bases; J trimming: 9 bases; junction bases outside the gene matches: 15. CDR1 and CDR2 from the germline V gene are KGHDR and SFDVKD. This CDR3 has 16 amino acids. CDR3 in DNA: TGTGCCACCAGTAAATTAATCACAGGGGGACTGGGGCCCCAGCATTTT. Its translation is CATSKLITGGLGPQHF.

The V gene is TRBV7-2, the J gene TRBJ2-7; TRBD1 aligns across 10 bases. J gave up 3 bases and V 4 bases, and 6 bases lay outside the gene matches. Germline V gene data show CDR1 as SGHTA and CDR2 as FQGNSA. The CDR3 extends over 15 amino acids. CDR3 sequence reads: CASSSPTGGHYEQYF. DNA for the CDR3: TGTGCCAGCAGCTCCCCGACAGGGGGCCACTACGAGCAGTACTTC.

The genes are TRBV7-8 and TRBJ1-5; D gene unclear. The CDR3 spans 14 residues. The V gene lost 4 bases and the J gene lost 7 bases, with 14 bases spanning the gap. Per germline, CDR1 SGHVS and CDR2 FQNEAQ. The CDR3 DNA reads as TGTGCCAGCAGCTACCTATTAGGTCGGCAGCCCCAGCATTTT. As protein: CASSYLLGRQPQHF.

This clonotype occurred a few times. The chain combines TRBV7-9 with TRBJ2-5; the D gene is possibly TRBD2 (6 bases). CDR3 length: 15 amino acids. In germline, CDR1 is SEHNR, CDR2 FQNEAQ (reference sequence). The V and J ends lost 4 bases and 5 bases respectively, with 17 bases between them. The CDR3 DNA follows: TGTGCCAGCAGCTCTGACGGGGGATACCGGGAGACCCAGTACTTC. This codes for CASSSDGGYRETQYF.

In its sample, this clonotype was seen many times. J is TRBJ1-6 and V is TRBV7-2; D gene ambiguous. This CDR3 is built from 12 residues. Germline-derived CDR1 and CDR2 are SGHTA and FQGNSA. V was clipped by 6 bases and J by 7 bases, with 7 bases between them. CDR3 sequence: CASRETNSPLHF. In DNA, the CDR3 is TGTGCCAGCAGAGAGACAAATTCACCCCTCCACTTT.

This clonotype was recorded at least ten times. This sequence joins TRBV5-4 and TRBJ2-2; 8 bases are a match to TRBD2. CDR1 and CDR2 from the germline V gene are SGHNT and YYREEE (reference sequence). The ends lost 3 bases at V and 6 bases at J; junction bases unmatched: 10. This CDR3 has 16 residues. CDR3 in DNA: TGTGCCAGCAGCTCGGGGATGCTGCGGGAGGCCGGGGAGCTGTTTTTT. It yields the protein CASSSGMLREAGELFF.